A selection of T cell receptor beta chains follows, all from one sample in a study of T cell responses to AZD1222 COVID-19 vaccine. This table comes from immunoSEQ multiplex PCR, and its TCRdb copy is limited to in-frame clones, with some not included. This table has roughly 120,000 clones, approximately 85% appearing once. The input for sequencing was peripheral blood, taken on day 0 of AZD1222 vaccination. The receptors were sampled from an adult in good health. The CDR3 runs from the conserved cysteine through the conserved F or W. The order of the fields is D gene, clone size, J gene, CDR3 length, V gene, CDR3 protein, CDR3 DNA. The D gene is left open where the match is weak. A row's size may be missing; if present it is once, few, many or a size class.

>.|few|TRBJ1-6|14|TRBV3-1/TRBV3-2
CASSQNLDSSPLHF
TGTGCCAGCAGCCAAAACCTGGATAGTTCACCCCTCCACTTT
>.|.|TRBJ1-3|15|TRBV10-3
CATQDTVNSGNTIYF
TGTGCCACGCAGGACACGGTCAACTCTGGAAACACCATATATTTT
>.|.|TRBJ1-1|14|TRBV5-6
CASSLTGRLEVAFF
TGTGCCAGCAGCTTGACAGGGAGGCTGGAAGTGGCTTTCTTT
>TRBD1|.|TRBJ2-1|13|TRBV12-3/TRBV12-4
CASSRTGGNEQFF
TGTGCCAGCAGTCGTACAGGGGGCAATGAGCAGTTCTTC
>TRBD1|.|TRBJ2-3|15|TRBV19
CASSDRGTSTDTQYF
TGTGCCAGTAGCGACAGGGGAACTAGCACAGATACGCAGTATTTT
>TRBD1|few|TRBJ1-1|17|TRBV7-3
CASSPTGAGGGNTEAFF
TGTGCCAGCAGCCCCACCGGAGCAGGGGGCGGGAACACTGAAGCTTTCTTT
>.|.|TRBJ2-5|14|TRBV5-5
CASSLDHVQETQYF
TGTGCCAGCAGCTTGGATCACGTACAAGAGACCCAGTACTTC
>TRBD1|once|TRBJ1-5|15|TRBV27
CASSSGQGSNQPQHF
TGTGCCAGCAGTTCCGGACAGGGGAGCAATCAGCCCCAGCATTTT
>TRBD1|.|TRBJ2-7|15|TRBV7-2
CASSLGGTGEYEQYF
TGTGCCAGCAGCTTAGGGGGGACAGGGGAATACGAGCAGTACTTC
>.|.|TRBJ1-6|16|TRBV9
CASSVVGTASNSPLHF
TGTGCCAGCAGCGTAGTCGGGACGGCCAGTAATTCACCCCTCCACTTT
>.|.|TRBJ1-1|15|TRBV9
CASSVVGRGNTEAFF
TGTGCCAGCAGCGTAGTGGGGAGGGGGAACACTGAAGCTTTCTTT
>.|.|TRBJ1-5|12|TRBV19
CASSIGNQPQHF
TGTGCCAGTAGTATTGGAAATCAGCCCCAGCATTTT
>TRBD1|few|TRBJ1-2|15|TRBV5-6
CASSFRDRVNYGYTF
TGTGCCAGCAGCTTTCGGGACAGGGTAAACTATGGCTACACCTTC
>.|.|TRBJ1-1|13|TRBV3-1/TRBV3-2
CASSQVGKPEAFF
TGTGCCAGCAGCCAAGTGGGGAAACCTGAAGCTTTCTTT
>TRBD1|.|TRBJ2-3|15|TRBV7-8
CASSQPSTGPDTQYF
TGTGCCAGCAGCCAACCCTCGACAGGGCCAGATACGCAGTATTTT
>TRBD1|.|TRBJ2-2|14|TRBV6-5
CASTKDRDTGELFF
TGTGCCAGCACCAAGGACAGGGACACCGGGGAGCTGTTTTTT
>TRBD1|.|TRBJ2-2|15|TRBV6-2/TRBV6-3
CASSPQGALGGELFF
TGTGCCAGCAGCCCCCAGGGGGCGCTGGGCGGGGAGCTGTTTTTT
>TRBD1|.|TRBJ2-2|17|TRBV24-1
CATRPRPGQGYTGELFF
TGTGCCACCAGACCCCGTCCGGGACAGGGGTACACCGGGGAGCTGTTTTTT
>.|.|TRBJ2-7|15|TRBV19
CASSRPAAGSYEQYF
TGTGCCAGTAGTAGACCAGCGGCCGGATCCTACGAGCAGTACTTC
>.|.|TRBJ2-7|12|TRBV30
CAWSTERYEQYF
TGTGCCTGGAGTACCGAACGCTACGAGCAGTACTTC
>TRBD1|.|TRBJ1-5|18|TRBV10-2
CASSEGTGWSIGNQPQHF
TGCGCCAGCAGTGAGGGGACAGGATGGAGTATAGGCAATCAGCCCCAGCATTTT
>TRBD2|once|TRBJ2-1|15|TRBV6-5
CASSIAGGTYNEQFF
TGTGCCAGCAGTATAGCGGGAGGAACCTACAATGAGCAGTTCTTC
>.|.|TRBJ1-2|12|TRBV19
CASSKTVYGYTF
TGTGCCAGTAGTAAGACGGTCTATGGCTACACCTTC
>.|many|TRBJ1-6|14|TRBV27
CASSRDSRDSPLHF
TGTGCCAGCAGCAGAGACAGTAGGGATTCACCCCTCCACTTT
>.|.|TRBJ1-2|15|TRBV7-9
CASSLGGGAGDGYTF
TGTGCCAGCAGCTTAGGTGGTGGGGCAGGTGATGGCTACACCTTC
>.|.|TRBJ2-2|15|TRBV9
CASSAKGRGTGELFF
TGTGCCAGCAGCGCCAAAGGCAGAGGCACCGGGGAGCTGTTTTTT
>.|.|TRBJ1-4|12|TRBV6-1
CASSLQEEKLFF
TGTGCCAGCAGTTTACAGGAAGAAAAACTGTTTTTT
>.|.|TRBJ1-2|12|TRBV2
CAILKGSSGYTF
TGTGCCATCTTGAAGGGATCTTCGGGCTACACCTTC
>.|few|TRBJ1-2|12|TRBV7-2
CASSLTNYGYTF
TGTGCCAGCAGCTTAACTAACTATGGCTACACCTTC
>.|.|TRBJ2-7|16|TRBV7-9
CASSLLGQKGSYEQYF
TGTGCCAGCAGCCTACTGGGACAAAAAGGCTCCTACGAGCAGTACTTC
>.|.|TRBJ2-7|14|TRBV7-9
CASSFGQPAYEQYF
TGTGCCAGCAGCTTCGGGCAGCCAGCCTACGAGCAGTACTTC
>TRBD1|few|TRBJ1-4|16|TRBV19
CASSIAQGASNEKLFF
TGTGCCAGTAGTATAGCCCAGGGGGCCTCTAATGAAAAACTGTTTTTT
>TRBD2|.|TRBJ2-1|16|TRBV6-4
CASSDSWRREGGEQFF
TGTGCCAGCAGTGACTCTTGGCGGCGGGAGGGTGGCGAGCAGTTCTTC
>.|.|TRBJ2-3|14|TRBV7-3
CASNPTGPTDTQYF
TGTGCCAGCAACCCGACAGGACCAACAGATACGCAGTATTTT
>TRBD1|few|TRBJ1-2|15|TRBV19
CASTPSTGQFYGYTF
TGTGCCAGTACCCCTTCCACGGGACAGTTCTATGGCTACACCTTC
>.|.|TRBJ1-2|13|TRBV30
CAWSVGGAYGYTF
TGTGCCTGGAGTGTTGGAGGGGCCTATGGCTACACCTTC
>TRBD1|.|TRBJ1-2|13|TRBV18
CASSPRTGDGYTF
TGTGCCAGCTCACCAAGGACAGGAGACGGCTACACCTTC
>TRBD1|.|TRBJ2-2|16|TRBV9
CASSGAGQGRTGELFF
TGTGCCAGCAGCGGAGCGGGACAGGGACGCACCGGGGAGCTGTTTTTT